Below, 31 T cell receptor beta chains from the same sample are listed, as sequenced in a study of blood T cell repertoires in COVID-19. This table comes from immunoSEQ multiplex PCR, and its TCRdb copy is limited to in-frame clones, with some not included. The table includes a few hundred thousand clones, around 88% detected once. The sample comprised peripheral blood. Receptors originate from a man of 80 years or more with acute or convalescent COVID-19.

The chain couples TRBV5-4 to TRBJ2-3; 7 bases are shared with TRBD2. The CDR3 length is 15 residues. Germline CDR1 is SGHNT and CDR2 is YYREEE (reference sequence). V trimming: 2 bases; J trimming: 0 bases; junction bases outside the gene matches: 3. As DNA, the CDR3 is TGTGCCAGCAGCTTAGGCGGGGGAAGCACAGATACGCAGTATTTT. Protein product: CASSLGGGSTDTQYF.

V and J are TRBV18 and TRBJ1-1; 9 positions match TRBD1. Germline CDR1 KGHSH, CDR2 LQKENI. The CDR3 length is 13 residues. Trimming took 2 bases from V and 10 from J; bases not matched to a gene: 5. CDR3 bases: TGTGCCAGCTCACCAGGGTTGGACAGGGGAGCTTTCTTT. Translating it yields CASSPGLDRGAFF.

V gene TRBV7-3 combines with J gene TRBJ2-5; 8 bases match TRBD2. From germline, CDR1 is SGHTA and CDR2 FQGTGA. The V segment lost 5 bases and the J segment 3 bases; nucleotides outside the gene matches: 5. CDR3 length: 14 amino acids. The CDR3 DNA reads TGTGCCAGCAGCCCACGAGCGGGAGAAGAGACCCAGTACTTC. Encoded protein: CASSPRAGEETQYF.

The chain carries TRBV11-2 and TRBJ2-2; tentative D call: TRBD2 (5 bases). The CDR3 runs 16 residues. CDR1 SGHAT and CDR2 FQNNGV come from the germline V gene. V was shortened by 5 bases and J by 5 bases, with 18 bases between the two germline ends. For the CDR3, the DNA is TGTGCCAGCAGCCATCTTGGGCGGGCGAGGACCGGGGAGCTGTTTTTT. Translating it yields CASSHLGRARTGELFF.

This clone was picked up one time. The gene calls are TRBV7-2 and TRBJ2-3, with 9 bases aligning to TRBD2. The germline gives CDR1 SGHTA, CDR2 FQGNSA. V trimming: 8 bases; J trimming: 1 base; junction bases outside the gene matches: 7. This CDR3 is 15 amino acids long. The DNA for the CDR3 is TGTGCCAGCGGAAGACTAGCGGACCGCACAGATACGCAGTATTTT. This encodes CASGRLADRTDTQYF.

This sequence joins TRBV7-8 and TRBJ2-5, with D unresolved. Looked up from germline, CDR1 is SGHVS and CDR2 is FQNEAQ. This CDR3 comprises 13 residues. V was trimmed by 1 base and J by 5 bases, leaving 8 bases between them. The CDR3 sequence is CASSLGSRETQYF. In DNA, the CDR3 is TGTGCCAGCAGCTTAGGCTCCCGGGAGACCCAGTACTTC.

The rearrangement uses TRBV7-9 and TRBJ2-3; D is possibly TRBD1 (6 bases). CDR3 length: 15 amino acids. The germline V gene has CDR1 SEHNR and CDR2 FQNEAQ (reference sequence). Deletions cut 4 bases from V and 2 bases from J, with 13 bases between. DNA of the CDR3: TGTGCCAGCAGCTCTTACAGGGATCCCACAGATACGCAGTATTTT. Translation: CASSSYRDPTDTQYF.

The rearrangement links TRBV10-3 to TRBJ2-1; perhaps TRBD2 as D (6 bases). Trimming removed 3 bases at V and 7 bases at J, with 19 bases between. CDR3 length: 16 amino acids. CDR1 and CDR2 (germline): ENHRY, SYGVKD. DNA of the CDR3: TGTGCCATCAGTGAACCCGGACGCGGCGGAGGGAATGAGCAGTTCTTC. Translation gives CAISEPGRGGGNEQFF.

The gene calls are TRBV7-9 and TRBJ1-6, with 11 bases lining up with TRBD1. Unmatched junction bases numbered 7, after V lost 11 bases and J lost 7 bases. The length of the CDR3 is 14 residues. The germline V gene encodes CDR1 SEHNR and CDR2 FQNEAQ (reference sequence). CDR3 in amino acids: CAGRGTGGNSPLHF. CDR3 sequence (DNA): TGTGCCGGAAGGGGGACAGGGGGGAATTCACCCCTCCACTTT.

In this sample, this clone turned up a few times. The J gene is TRBJ1-1, the V gene TRBV18, with D tentatively TRBD1 (5 bases). This CDR3 has 13 amino acids. Trimming pared 10 bases from V and 1 base from J, leaving 13 bases between. CDR1 is KGHSH and CDR2 is LQKENI in the germline V gene. CDR3 loop: CATFLQENTEAFF. The CDR3 DNA sequence: TGTGCCACCTTTTTACAGGAGAACACTGAAGCTTTCTTT.

In regard to this clone: The germline gene is not matched at one end of the junction; a read error may be the cause. The CDR3 sequence is CASSEASERYF. The CDR3 DNA reads TGTGCCAGCAGTGAAGCGAGCGAGCGGTACTTC. The chain is built from TRBV6-1 and TRBJ2-7; no clear D. CDR3 length equals 11 residues. The germline V gene encodes CDR1 MNHNS and CDR2 SASEGT.

This chain uses TRBV5-1 with TRBJ2-3; 12 bases are shared with TRBD2. The germline V gene encodes CDR1 SGHRS and CDR2 YFSETQ. The junction had 5 bases not matched to a gene; V was cut back by 4 bases and J by 8 bases. CDR3 size: 14 residues. CDR3 nucleotides: TGCGCCAGCAGCGAGGCTAGCGGGGGGGGTACGCAGTATTTT. This sequence encodes CASSEASGGGTQYF. Drawing the rest from reference TRBV5-1 and TRBJ2-3, the complete variable domain is KAGVTQTPRYLIKTRGQQVTLSCSPISGHRSVSWYQQTPGQGLQFLFEYFSETQRNKGNFPGRFSGRQFSNSRSEMNVSTLELGDSALYLCASSEASGGGTQYFGPGTRLTVL.

This chain joins TRBV18 and TRBJ1-2, with unresolved D. The germline gives CDR1 KGHSH, CDR2 LQKENI. There are 14 residues in the CDR3. Trimming removed 6 bases at V and 0 bases at J, with 11 bases between. The CDR3 protein is CASSPSLANYGYTF. The CDR3 DNA sequence: TGTGCCAGCTCGCCGTCATTAGCTAACTATGGCTACACCTTC.

CDR3 DNA sequence: TGTGCCAGCAGCTCAACAGGGGGCCCCCCCTACGAGCAGTACTTC. It encodes CASSSTGGPPYEQYF. This chain connects TRBV7-9 to TRBJ2-7; 9 nucleotides agree with TRBD1. This CDR3 spans 15 amino acids. The V gene end was trimmed by 4 bases and the J gene end by 2 bases; junction bases not matched to a gene: 6. Looked up from germline, CDR1 is SEHNR and CDR2 is FQNEAQ (reference sequence).

This clone occurred a few times. The chain joins TRBV6-4 to TRBJ1-4; TRBD1 might be the D (5 bases). Germline lookup yields CDR1 MRHNA and CDR2 SNTAGT. V lost 0 bases and J 4 bases, leaving 9 bases between the germline ends. This CDR3 has 15 amino acids. The CDR3 spells CASSDSGVDNEKLFF. CDR3 DNA sequence: TGTGCCAGCAGTGACTCAGGGGTGGATAATGAAAAACTGTTTTTT.

This chain connects TRBV6-5 to TRBJ1-1; a weak D match, TRBD1 (6 bases). Trimming shortened V by 8 bases and J by 1 base, and 11 bases separated the two germline ends. Germline CDR1 reads MNHEY; CDR2 reads SVGAGI. This CDR3 spans 13 amino acids. The CDR3, as DNA: TGTGCCAGCGATTGGACAGAGAACACTGAAGCTTTCTTT. Translating it yields CASDWTENTEAFF.

The chain recombines TRBV6-6 with TRBJ1-5, with TRBD1 matching over 12 bases. This CDR3 has 15 amino acids. In germline, CDR1 is MNHNY, CDR2 SVGAGI (reference sequence). Trimming at V came to 7 bases and at J to 7 bases, leaving 8 bases not matched to a gene. This chain's CDR3 is CASIPGQGARQPQHF. The CDR3 bases are TGTGCCAGCATTCCGGGACAGGGGGCCCGGCAGCCCCAGCATTTT.

This chain joins TRBV3-1 (or the pseudogene TRBV3-2) and TRBJ2-3, with TRBD2 matching over 9 bases. Germline V gene sequence: CDR1 LGHDT, CDR2 YNNKEL (reference sequence). There are 16 residues in the CDR3. J was trimmed by 2 bases and V by 4 bases; bases with no gene match: 7. CDR3 residues: CASSLSGRAPTDTQYF. The DNA of the CDR3 is TGTGCCAGCAGCCTTAGCGGGAGAGCCCCCACAGATACGCAGTATTTT.

The rearrangement uses TRBV11-2 and TRBJ2-5; D remains unclear. Germline CDR1 is SGHAT and CDR2 is FQNNGV. V was pared by 0 bases and J by 5 bases, with 4 bases between. The CDR3 runs 12 residues. This CDR3 is CASSLERETQYF. The CDR3 nucleotides are TGTGCCAGCAGCTTAGAGAGGGAGACCCAGTACTTC.

The V gene is TRBV24-1, the J gene TRBJ2-1, with TRBD1 matching 9 bases. Germline-derived CDR1 and CDR2 are KGHDR and SFDVKD. V was clipped by 9 bases and J by 7 bases; unmatched bases: 12. The CDR3 totals 15 residues. CDR3 DNA: TGTGCCACCTCAACCACCGGGACAGGGTTGAATGAGCAGTTCTTC. It codes for CATSTTGTGLNEQFF.

The chain combines TRBV5-4 with TRBJ2-1; D perhaps matches TRBD1 (5 bases). The CDR3 consists of 15 residues. Looked up from germline, CDR1 is SGHNT and CDR2 is YYREEE (reference sequence). The V gene lost 0 bases and the J gene lost 1 base, with 8 bases spanning the gap. Here the CDR3 reads CASSLEGSSYNEQFF. The CDR3 region has the DNA TGTGCCAGCAGCTTGGAGGGGTCATCCTACAATGAGCAGTTCTTC.

V is TRBV12-3 or TRBV12-4 and J is TRBJ1-1; the D gene is possibly TRBD1 (5 bases). CDR3 length equals 13 residues. V shed 3 bases and J shed 3 bases, with 8 bases lying between them. The CDR3 loop reads CASSFRQYTEAFF. The CDR3 nucleotides read TGTGCCAGCAGTTTTCGACAGTACACTGAAGCTTTCTTT.

The chain is built from TRBV28 and TRBJ1-5; a possible D gene is TRBD1 (5 bases). V lost 2 bases and J lost 0, with 8 bases in between. The CDR3 sequence is 15 residues long. CDR1 and CDR2 (germline): MDHEN, SYDVKM. CDR3 loop: CASSLPGYSNQPQHF. In nucleotides, the CDR3 is TGTGCCAGCAGTTTACCAGGGTATAGCAATCAGCCCCAGCATTTT.

The gene calls are TRBV5-5 and TRBJ2-7; tentatively, D is TRBD1 (6 bases). V lost 0 bases and J 3 bases, leaving 7 bases between the germline ends. Germline assignment: CDR1 SGHKS and CDR2 YYEKEE (reference sequence). This CDR3 region has 13 residues. Here the CDR3 reads CASSLEGHYEQYF. Written as DNA, the CDR3 is TGTGCCAGCAGCTTGGAGGGACACTACGAGCAGTACTTC.

The chain links TRBV3-1 (or the pseudogene TRBV3-2) to TRBJ1-1; 7 bases agree with TRBD1. CDR1 is LGHDT, CDR2 YNNKEL, per germline (reference sequence). The CDR3 loop spans 16 amino acids. V lost 0 bases and J lost 4; bases outside the gene matches: 8. Written as DNA, the CDR3 is TGTGCCAGCAGCCAAGACTCCAGGGGGGCGTCCACTGAAGCTTTCTTT. Protein: CASSQDSRGASTEAFF.

This clone was seen a handful of times. This chain joins TRBV9 and TRBJ1-4; TRBD1 might be the D (6 bases). V dropped 0 bases and J dropped 4 bases, with 10 bases sitting between them. This CDR3 is built from 15 residues. Per germline, CDR1 SGDLS and CDR2 YYNGEE. For the CDR3, the DNA is TGTGCCAGCAGCGTAGAAGGGGACATTAATGAAAAACTGTTTTTT. This gives the protein CASSVEGDINEKLFF.

The V and J genes are TRBV6-2 or TRBV6-3 and TRBJ2-7, with TRBD1 matching 8 bases. Germline CDR1 reads MNHEY; CDR2 reads SVGEGT. Trimming at V came to 3 bases and at J to 6 bases, leaving 4 bases not matched to a gene. The CDR3 consists of 13 residues. The CDR3 DNA follows: TGTGCCAGCAGTTATCGACAGGGGAGCGAGCAGTACTTC. As protein: CASSYRQGSEQYF.

The chain uses TRBV28 and TRBJ2-3; tentatively, D is TRBD1 (5 bases). The CDR3 consists of 15 residues. Germline CDR1 reads MDHEN; CDR2 reads SYDVKM. The germline V and J ends were trimmed by 2 bases and 1 base, with 10 bases remaining between them. In DNA form, the CDR3 reads TGTGCCAGCAGTTTAGTGTCCAGGGGCACAGATACGCAGTATTTT. This gives the protein CASSLVSRGTDTQYF.

The V and J genes are TRBV19 and TRBJ1-2, with D maybe TRBD1 (5 bases). Germline V gene sequence: CDR1 LNHDA, CDR2 SQIVND (reference sequence). The CDR3 runs 14 residues. Trimming pared 4 bases from V and 0 bases from J, leaving 9 bases between. The DNA of the CDR3 is TGTGCCAGTAGTAACCAGGGATCTAACTATGGCTACACCTTC. This encodes CASSNQGSNYGYTF.

CDR3: CASSILYTRNLGETQYF. As DNA, the CDR3 is TGTGCCAGTAGTATTCTATATACTAGAAACCTCGGGGAGACCCAGTACTTC. The gene calls are TRBV19 and TRBJ2-5; D possibly corresponds to TRBD2 (5 bases). V lost 3 bases, J lost 5 bases, and 22 bases lay in between. The germline gives CDR1 LNHDA, CDR2 SQIVND (reference sequence). This CDR3 has 17 amino acids.

This clone showed up just once. This chain connects TRBV5-6 to TRBJ2-7; 9 bases line up with TRBD2. The V segment lost 2 bases and the J segment 2 bases; nucleotides outside the gene matches: 2. This CDR3 is 14 amino acids long. Germline CDR1 and CDR2: SGHDT and YYEEEE. The CDR3 sequence: CASSLLAGTYEQYF. CDR3 DNA sequence: TGTGCCAGCAGCTTACTAGCGGGCACCTACGAGCAGTACTTC.